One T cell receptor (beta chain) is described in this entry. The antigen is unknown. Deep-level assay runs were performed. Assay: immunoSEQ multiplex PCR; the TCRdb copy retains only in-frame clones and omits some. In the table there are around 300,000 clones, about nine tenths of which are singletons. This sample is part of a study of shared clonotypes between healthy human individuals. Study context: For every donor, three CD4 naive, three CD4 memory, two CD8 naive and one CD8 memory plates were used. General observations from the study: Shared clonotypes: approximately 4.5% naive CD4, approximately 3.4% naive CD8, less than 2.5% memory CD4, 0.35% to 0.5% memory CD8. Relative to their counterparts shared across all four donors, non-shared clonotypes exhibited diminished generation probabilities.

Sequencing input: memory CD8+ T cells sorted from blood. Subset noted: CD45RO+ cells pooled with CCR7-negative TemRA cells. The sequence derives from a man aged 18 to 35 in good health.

As DNA, the CDR3 is TGTGCCAGCAGTGAATCTGAGGGATTAGTCTACAATGAGCAGTTCTTC. Its protein product is CASSESEGLVYNEQFF. This chain joins TRBV25-1 and TRBJ2-1; possibly TRBD2 for D (5 bases). V was cut by 1 base and J by 3 bases, with 13 bases left in between. The CDR3 has 16 amino acids. The germline gives CDR1 MGHDK, CDR2 SYGVNS. Using reference TRBV25-1 and TRBJ2-1 for the parts outside the CDR3, the full variable domain is EADIYQTPRYLVIGTGKKITLECSQTMGHDKMYWYQQDPGMELHLIHYSYGVNSTEKGDLSSESTVSRIRTEHFPLTLESARPSHTSQYLCASSESEGLVYNEQFFGPGTRLTVL.